The 5 T cell receptor beta chains below were found in one sample sequenced in a study of T cell responses to AZD1222 COVID-19 vaccine. Assay used: immunoSEQ multiplex PCR; TCRdb lists only in-frame clones, some missing. The top ten clones hold roughly 5.4% of a sample with around 130,000 clones, roughly nine tenths of them seen once. The specimen was peripheral blood, collected on day 0 of AZD1222 vaccination. The receptor source for this set is an adult in good health.

The chain carries TRBV24-1 and TRBJ1-1, with 12 bases matching TRBD1. The CDR3 sequence is 19 residues long. J lost 3 bases, V lost 4 bases, and 14 bases had no gene match. The germline V gene has CDR1 KGHDR and CDR2 SFDVKD. CDR3 region: CATSETLLGTGGADTEAFF. CDR3 nucleotide sequence: TGTGCCACCAGTGAAACCCTCCTTGGGACAGGGGGCGCGGACACTGAAGCTTTCTTT.

This chain uses TRBV18 with TRBJ1-2; D ambiguous. Germline CDR1 is KGHSH and CDR2 is LQKENI. Trimming cost V 6 bases and J 13 bases, with 24 bases left between them. The CDR3 has 14 amino acids. CDR3 residues: CASSPGAGVLPLTF. The CDR3 DNA reads TGTGCCAGCTCCCCCGGAGCGGGAGTCCTTCCGCTCACCTTC.

The genes are TRBV7-8 and TRBJ1-1; D not certain. The CDR3 is 12 residues long. In germline, CDR1 is SGHVS, CDR2 FQNEAQ. Trimming left V 5 bases short and J 8 bases short, with 12 bases between. CDR3 in DNA: TGTGCCAGCAGCCCAACAGCGGACGAAGCTTTCTTT. It yields the protein CASSPTADEAFF.

V and J are TRBV28 and TRBJ1-6, with 9 bases identical to TRBD1. This CDR3 comprises 15 residues. CDR1 MDHEN and CDR2 SYDVKM come from the germline V gene. V gave up 5 bases and J gave up 10 bases; unmatched junction bases: 9. The CDR3, as DNA: TGTGCCAGCAGTCCCGGGGACAGGGACTCATCACCCCTCCACTTT. Its protein product is CASSPGDRDSSPLHF.

The rearrangement uses TRBV6-1 and TRBJ2-1; D remains ambiguous. CDR1 is MNHNS, CDR2 SASEGT, per germline. The germline V and J ends were trimmed by 2 bases and 1 base, with 9 bases remaining between them. CDR3 size: 15 residues. The CDR3 spells CASSETDGSYNEQFF. DNA of the CDR3: TGTGCCAGCAGTGAAACGGATGGGTCCTACAATGAGCAGTTCTTC.